The 14 T cell receptor beta chains presented below share a single source sample, sequenced in a study of tumor and adjacent non-tumor tissue in lung cancer. The library came from three nested PCR rounds adapted from ARM-PCR protocols. One entry per CDR3 protein, called by TCRdb with MiXCR from the multiplex PCR reads. The data contain 70,000 to 90,000 distinct CDR3 sequences, around 75% of them singletons. The template was RNA from unsorted bulk tissue. Input material: lung tumor tissue. Receptors originate from a woman aged 50 to 60 with non-small cell lung cancer.

Comment on this clonotype: Likely a read error: the CDR3 ends without its conserved phenylalanine or tryptophan. The genes are TRBV28 and TRBJ2-2; no firm D call. Germline values: CDR1 MDHEN, CDR2 SYDVKM. V lost 7 bases and J lost 0, with 9 bases in between. The CDR3 has 14 residues. Here the CDR3 reads CASIAGPNTGELFL. The CDR3 DNA reads as TGTGCCAGCATTGCAGGACCGAACACCGGGGAGCTGTTTCTT.

For this clonotype: A junction boundary mismatches the germline segment, possibly from a read error. This chain links TRBV12-3 or TRBV12-4 with TRBJ2-3, with TRBD1 matching 9 bases. The CDR3 sequence is 16 residues long. The DNA of the CDR3 is TGTGCTAGCAATTTTAAGGGGACAGGGAGCACAGATACGCAGTATTTT. It codes for CASNFKGTGSTDTQYF.

As to this clonotype: In this CDR3 the conserved last residue, phenylalanine or tryptophan, is missing, so a read error is likely. The chain carries TRBV10-2 and TRBJ2-3, with 9 bases fitting TRBD2. This CDR3 has 15 amino acids. CDR1 WSHSY and CDR2 SAAADI come from the germline V gene. The CDR3 bases are TGTGCCAGCAGGACTAGCGCGTCTAGCACAGATACGCAGTATCTT. This gives the protein CASRTSASSTDTQYL.

This chain links TRBV11-2 with TRBJ2-7; 11 positions agree with TRBD2. Germline V CDR1 and CDR2: SGHAT, FQNNGV. This CDR3 has 14 amino acids. CDR3 residues: CANSLLAGEYEQYV. In DNA form, the CDR3 reads TGTGCCAACAGCTTACTAGCGGGAGAGTACGAGCAGTACGTC.

This clonotype has a single count. No conserved phenylalanine or tryptophan ends this CDR3, so it is likely a read error. The chain uses TRBV29-1 and TRBJ2-2, with 7 bases fitting TRBD1. The CDR3 is 12 residues long. Germline CDR1 SQVTM, CDR2 ANQGSEA. The CDR3 region is CSVGHFTGDLFS. CDR3 DNA sequence: TGCAGCGTAGGACACTTCACAGGGGACCTGTTTTCT.

This clonotype has a handful of counts. A read error may explain this, as a much larger clone is one base away. The rearrangement uses TRBV11-2 and TRBJ2-1; 9 positions agree with TRBD2. This CDR3 region has 15 residues. The germline CDR1 and CDR2 sequences are SGHAT and FQNNGV. CDR3 amino acids: CASTLILAGIDEQLF. The CDR3 DNA reads as TGTGCCAGCACCTTAATCCTAGCGGGGATTGATGAGCAGCTCTTC.

As for this clonotype: An end of the junction does not agree with germline; a read error may underlie this. This chain joins TRBV4-1 and TRBJ2-5; D is unclear. The CDR3 extends over 16 amino acids. CDR1 is MGHRA and CDR2 is YSYEKL in the germline V gene. CDR3 nucleotides: TGCGCCAGTAGCCGAGCCAAGAGGAACGGCCTAGAGACCCAGTACTTC. Protein product: CASSRAKRNGLETQYF.

Notes on this clonotype: The CDR3 ends on some other residue instead of the conserved phenylalanine or tryptophan, so this is likely a read error. The chain has TRBV11-2 and TRBJ2-1; D is tentatively TRBD1 or TRBD2 (5 bases each). The CDR3 runs to 12 residues. Germline V gives CDR1 SGHAT, CDR2 FQNNGV. CDR3 loop: CASSSTRGEQFL. As DNA, the CDR3 is TGTGCTAGCAGCTCCACTAGGGGTGAGCAGTTCCTC.

Comment on this clonotype: Relative to the germline gene, one junction end is altered; a read error may explain this. This rearrangement joins TRBV4-3 to TRBJ1-4; 7 nucleotides line up with TRBD1. This CDR3 has 15 residues. Looked up from germline, CDR1 is LGHNA and CDR2 is YSLEER. CDR3 coding DNA: TGCGCCAGCAGCCTTAAGGGACAGCCAAATGAAATACTGTTTTTT. Encoded protein: CASSLKGQPNEILFF.

This clonotype was recorded once. An end of the junction differs from the germline gene, which may be a read error. The rearrangement uses TRBV7-3 and TRBJ2-5; D perhaps matches TRBD2 (5 bases). The CDR3 loop spans 15 amino acids. Germline V gene lookup returns CDR1 SGHTA and CDR2 FQGTGA. In DNA, the CDR3 is TGTGCCAGCAGCTTAGATACCAGACCAGCGGAGACCCAATACTTC. This gives the protein CASSLDTRPAETQYF.

In the case of this clonotype: This CDR3 is missing its conserved last phenylalanine or tryptophan, likely due to a read error. The chain recombines TRBV11-2 with TRBJ2-7; 9 bases map to TRBD2. Germline lookup yields CDR1 SGHAT and CDR2 FQNNGV. The CDR3 length is 16 residues. The CDR3 nucleotides read TGTGCCGGCAGGCTAAGAGGACTAGCGTTCTCGGACGAGCAGTACCTC. This gives the protein CAGRLRGLAFSDEQYL.

With respect to this clonotype: At one end the junction does not follow the germline gene, possibly because of a read error. V is TRBV12-3 or TRBV12-4 and J is TRBJ2-2; TRBD1 matches 11 bases. This CDR3 is built from 15 residues. The CDR3 DNA sequence: TGTGCCAGTAGTGGACAGGGGGCTGTGACCGGGGAGGTGTTTTTT. Residues: CASSGQGAVTGEVFF.

By share, this clonotype ranks as medium-sized. The V call is TRBV11-3, the J call TRBJ2-1; TRBD1 is a possible D gene (5 bases). The germline CDR1 and CDR2 sequences are SGHNT and YENEEA. Trimming pared 1 base from V and 5 bases from J, leaving 6 bases between. The CDR3 spans 13 residues. The CDR3 DNA reads as TGTGCCAGCAGCTTAGGACAGAACAATGAGCAGTTCTTC. It translates to CASSLGQNNEQFF.

As to this clonotype: The junction departs from the called germline gene at one end, perhaps through a read error. V usage is TRBV20-1 and J usage is TRBJ1-1; 7 bases align to TRBD1. The CDR3 is 11 residues long. CDR1 DFQATT and CDR2 SNEGSKA come from the germline V gene (reference sequence). CDR3 amino acids: CSANRDRVAFF. CDR3 nucleotide sequence: TGCAGTGCTAATCGTGACAGGGTAGCTTTCTTC.